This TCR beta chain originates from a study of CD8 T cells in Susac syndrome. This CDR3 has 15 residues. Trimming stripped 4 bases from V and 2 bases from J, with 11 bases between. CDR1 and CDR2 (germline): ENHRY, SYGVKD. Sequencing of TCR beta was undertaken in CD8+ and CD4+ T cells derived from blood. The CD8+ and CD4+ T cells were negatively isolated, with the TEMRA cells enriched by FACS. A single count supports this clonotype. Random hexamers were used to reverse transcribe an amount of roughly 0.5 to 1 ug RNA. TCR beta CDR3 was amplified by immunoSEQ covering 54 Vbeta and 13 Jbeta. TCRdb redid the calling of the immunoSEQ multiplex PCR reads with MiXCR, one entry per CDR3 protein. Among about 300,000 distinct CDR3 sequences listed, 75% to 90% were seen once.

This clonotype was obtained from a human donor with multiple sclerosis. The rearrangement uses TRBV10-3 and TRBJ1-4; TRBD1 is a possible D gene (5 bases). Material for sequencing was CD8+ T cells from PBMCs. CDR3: CAISGGPATNEKLFF. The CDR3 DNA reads TGTGCCATCAGTGGGGGACCCGCGACTAATGAAAAACTGTTTTTT.